This T cell receptor (beta chain) was sequenced in a study of blood T cell repertoires in COVID-19. Study in general: Sites across the United States, Italy and Spain contributed samples from acute and convalescent COVID-19. The analysed material was cDNA or gDNA that came from T cells, B-cell-depleted T cells, or PBMCs.

Original analysis: It was from reference gene primer amplification that nucleated cell counts were estimated. Clones were read by immunoSEQ multiplex PCR, and TCRdb kept only the in-frame ones, dropping some. V and J calls and clone size come straight from that table; D and trimming were deduced from the DNA. The sample has about 200,000 clones; more than 75% are singletons. The CDR3 sequence is 13 residues long. V was pared by 5 bases and J by 6 bases, with 8 bases between. In germline, CDR1 is SGHTA, CDR2 FQGTGA. Sample: peripheral blood. The clonotype originates from a man aged 35-49 years with active or convalescent COVID-19. This sequence joins TRBV7-3 and TRBJ1-6; no clear D. The CDR3 region is CASSQDFNSPLHF. CDR3 nucleotides: TGTGCCAGCAGCCAGGATTTTAATTCACCCCTCCACTTT.